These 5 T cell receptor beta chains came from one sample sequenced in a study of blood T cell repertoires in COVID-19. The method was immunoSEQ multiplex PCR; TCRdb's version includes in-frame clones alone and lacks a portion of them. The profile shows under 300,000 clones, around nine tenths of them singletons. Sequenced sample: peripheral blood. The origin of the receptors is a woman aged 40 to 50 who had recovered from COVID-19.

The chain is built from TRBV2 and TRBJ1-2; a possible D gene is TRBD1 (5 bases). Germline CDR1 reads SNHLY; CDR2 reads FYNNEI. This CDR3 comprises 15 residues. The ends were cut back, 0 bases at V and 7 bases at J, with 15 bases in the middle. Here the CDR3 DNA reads TGTGCCAGCAGTGAAGCGACGCGGGGGTCCGGTGGCTACACCTTC. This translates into CASSEATRGSGGYTF.

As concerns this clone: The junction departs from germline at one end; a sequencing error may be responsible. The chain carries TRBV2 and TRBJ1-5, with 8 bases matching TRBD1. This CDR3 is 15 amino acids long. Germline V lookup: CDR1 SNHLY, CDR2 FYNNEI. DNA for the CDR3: TGTGCCAGCAGCGAAGGACAGGGTTTCGGCCAGCCCCAGCATTTT. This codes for CASSEGQGFGQPQHF.

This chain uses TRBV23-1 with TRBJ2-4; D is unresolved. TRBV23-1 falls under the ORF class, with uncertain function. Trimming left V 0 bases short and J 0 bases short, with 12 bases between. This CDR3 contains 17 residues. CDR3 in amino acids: CASSQSRSQLAKNIQYF. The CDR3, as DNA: TGCGCCAGCAGTCAATCGAGGAGTCAACTAGCCAAAAACATTCAGTACTTC.

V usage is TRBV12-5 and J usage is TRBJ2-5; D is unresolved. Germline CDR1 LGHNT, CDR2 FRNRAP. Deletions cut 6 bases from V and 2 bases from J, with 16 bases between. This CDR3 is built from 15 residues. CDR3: CASGEPRGRQETQYF. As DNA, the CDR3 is TGTGCTAGTGGCGAACCGCGCGGCAGACAAGAGACCCAGTACTTC. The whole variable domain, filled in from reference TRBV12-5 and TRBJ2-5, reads DARVTQTPRHKVTEMGQEVTMRCQPILGHNTVFWYRQTMMQGLELLAYFRNRAPLDDSGMPKDRFSAEMPDATLATLKIQPSEPRDSAVYFCASGEPRGRQETQYFGPGTRLLVL.

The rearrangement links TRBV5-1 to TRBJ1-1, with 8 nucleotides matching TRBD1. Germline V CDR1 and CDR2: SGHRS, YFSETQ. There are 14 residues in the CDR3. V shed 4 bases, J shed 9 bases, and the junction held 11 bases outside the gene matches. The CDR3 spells CASSQTAGGAQAFF. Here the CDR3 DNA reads TGCGCCAGCAGCCAGACTGCAGGGGGCGCACAAGCTTTCTTT. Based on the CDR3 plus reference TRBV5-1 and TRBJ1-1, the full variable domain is KAGVTQTPRYLIKTRGQQVTLSCSPISGHRSVSWYQQTPGQGLQFLFEYFSETQRNKGNFPGRFSGRQFSNSRSEMNVSTLELGDSALYLCASSQTAGGAQAFFGQGTRLTVV.